These 23 T cell receptor beta chains originate from one sample sequenced in a study of T cells in Graves' hyperthyroidism and ophthalmopathy. The investigators amplified TCR beta CDR3 regions from RNA transcripts. First-round RT-PCR with HTBI primers amplified the TCR CDR3 region. TCRdb fed the multiplex PCR reads into MiXCR, producing one record per CDR3 protein. The repertoire holds hundreds of thousands of distinct CDR3 sequences, with roughly 37% as singletons. Sequencing was performed on blood. The receptors were gathered from a man aged 18-30 years with Graves' hyperthyroidism.

This clonotype was seen ten or more times. The genes are TRBV12-3 or TRBV12-4 and TRBJ1-4; the match to TRBD1 covers 7 bases. V lost 4 bases, J lost 8 bases, and 4 bases stayed unmatched. The CDR3 covers 13 residues. The CDR3 here is CASSYQGGEKLFF. DNA for the CDR3: TGTGCCAGCAGTTACCAGGGGGGAGAAAAACTGTTTTTT.

The chain couples TRBV7-2 to TRBJ2-2, with D perhaps matching TRBD2 (6 bases). V was cut by 5 bases and J by 6 bases, with 19 bases left in between. CDR3 length equals 16 residues. Germline V gene lookup returns CDR1 SGHTA and CDR2 FQGNSA. CDR3 sequence: CASSAHRLGVAGELFF. CDR3 sequence (DNA): TGTGCCAGCAGCGCACACAGACTAGGAGTCGCCGGGGAGCTGTTTTTT.

The chain joins TRBV19 to TRBJ1-2; TRBD1 agrees at 7 bases. Germline V CDR1 and CDR2: LNHDA, SQIVND (reference sequence). With 8 bases clipped from V and 6 bases from J, the junction kept 9 bases outside the gene matches. This CDR3 has 13 amino acids. The CDR3 here is CASAGTAGHGYTF. The CDR3, as DNA: TGTGCCAGTGCCGGGACAGCTGGGCATGGCTACACCTTC.

The genes are TRBV25-1 and TRBJ1-2; D unresolved. Germline loops: CDR1 MGHDK, CDR2 SYGVNS. Trimming left V 8 bases short and J 4 bases short, with 17 bases between. CDR3 length equals 14 residues. CDR3 loop: CASVEDLVGYGYTF. Written as DNA, the CDR3 is TGTGCCAGCGTTGAAGATCTGGTGGGCTATGGCTACACCTTC.

This rearrangement joins TRBV12-3 or TRBV12-4 to TRBJ2-5, with TRBD2 identical over 8 bases. V dropped 7 bases and J dropped 5; count of bases not matched to a gene: 12. This CDR3 comprises 15 residues. The CDR3 coding sequence is TGTGCCAGCACCCCACAGCGGGGGAGAGGGGAGACCCAGTACTTC. The encoded protein is CASTPQRGRGETQYF.

This clonotype has a count of ten or more. This chain uses TRBV29-1 with TRBJ2-2; D gene unclear. The CDR3 runs 12 residues. Trimming took off 0 bases at V and 6 bases at J, with 5 bases between the two ends. Germline CDR1 SQVTM, CDR2 ANQGSEA. This CDR3 is CSVEEYPGELFF. The CDR3 DNA follows: TGCAGCGTTGAAGAGTATCCCGGGGAGCTGTTTTTT.

The chain carries TRBV4-1 and TRBJ2-7; 10 bases map to TRBD1. Germline V gene lookup returns CDR1 MGHRA and CDR2 YSYEKL. V gave up 3 bases and J gave up 2 bases; unmatched junction bases: 7. This CDR3 comprises 16 residues. This CDR3 reads CASSHSGTGETYEQYF. As DNA, the CDR3 is TGCGCCAGCAGCCACAGTGGGACAGGGGAAACCTACGAGCAGTACTTC.

The chain joins TRBV12-3 or TRBV12-4 to TRBJ1-5, with TRBD1 as a possible D gene (5 bases). V lost 3 bases and J 4 bases, leaving 10 bases between the germline ends. The CDR3 runs 14 residues. CDR3 loop: CASSFGGVNQPQHF. The CDR3 bases are TGTGCCAGCAGTTTTGGGGGGGTTAATCAGCCCCAGCATTTT.

This clonotype was detected many times. This chain uses TRBV19 with TRBJ1-5, with D uncertain. From germline, CDR1 is LNHDA and CDR2 SQIVND (reference sequence). The germline V and J ends were trimmed by 3 bases and 0 bases, with 9 bases remaining between them. This CDR3 has 15 amino acids. CDR3 in amino acids: CASSISADSNQPQHF. CDR3 coding DNA: TGTGCCAGTAGTATTTCGGCGGATAGCAATCAGCCCCAGCATTTT.

This clonotype has a count of ten or more. V gene TRBV19 combines with J gene TRBJ1-1; D unclear. CDR1 and CDR2 (germline): LNHDA, SQIVND (reference sequence). The CDR3 runs 12 residues. Trimming stripped 6 bases from V and 5 bases from J, with 10 bases between. DNA of the CDR3: TGTGCCAGTAGCCGGGGTTGGACTGAAGCTTTCTTT. Amino acid sequence: CASSRGWTEAFF.

Many counts were recorded for this clonotype. V is TRBV19 and J is TRBJ1-2; the match to TRBD1 covers 10 bases. Losses at the gene ends were 6 bases for V and 2 bases for J; bases not matched to a gene: 3. The CDR3 has 14 residues. The germline V gene encodes CDR1 LNHDA and CDR2 SQIVND (reference sequence). In nucleotides, the CDR3 is TGTGCCAGTAGCCCGGGACAGGGGAACTATGGCTACACCTTC. Amino acid sequence: CASSPGQGNYGYTF.

This clonotype showed up many times. The V and J genes are TRBV5-1 and TRBJ2-7; weak D call: TRBD2 (5 bases). The CDR3 sequence is 11 residues long. Trimming left V 5 bases short and J 3 bases short, with 6 bases between. CDR1 and CDR2 (germline): SGHRS, YFSETQ. The CDR3 coding sequence is TGCGCCAGCAGACGGGACTACGAGCAGTACTTC. Residues: CASRRDYEQYF.

The chain links TRBV19 to TRBJ2-7; 8 nucleotides match TRBD1. The J segment lost 6 bases and the V segment lost 5 bases, leaving 12 bases of the junction unmatched. This CDR3 spans 15 amino acids. Germline CDR1 reads LNHDA; CDR2 reads SQIVND (reference sequence). CDR3 DNA sequence: TGTGCCAGTAGTCCTCCGGACAGGGATCTCAGCGAGCAGTACTTC. This sequence encodes CASSPPDRDLSEQYF.

Of note for this clonotype: A much larger clone differs from this one at a single base, so this may be a read error. The J gene is TRBJ2-7, the V gene TRBV29-1; D gene uncertain. CDR3 size: 12 residues. In germline, CDR1 is SQVTM, CDR2 ANQGSEA. The CDR3 sequence: CNVVHSSYEQYF. Here the CDR3 DNA reads TGCAACGTTGTTCACAGCTCCTACGAGCAGTACTTC.

This clonotype was found a few times. V usage is TRBV6-5 and J usage is TRBJ2-6, with D possibly matching TRBD2 (7 bases). V gave up 1 base and J gave up 0 bases, with 16 bases separating them. Germline V gene lookup returns CDR1 MNHEY and CDR2 SVGAGI. The CDR3 is 19 residues long. As DNA, the CDR3 is TGTGCCAGCAGTTACTTGGGGGGGGGCTCCGGCTCTGGGGCCAACGTCCTGACTTTC. Amino acids: CASSYLGGGSGSGANVLTF.

There are a few counts of this clonotype. This chain links TRBV7-4 with TRBJ2-7, with a possible D match to TRBD2 (6 bases). The CDR3 is 15 residues long. Germline-derived CDR1 and CDR2 are SGHVT and SQSDAQ. Trimming took off 5 bases at V and 2 bases at J, with 16 bases between the two ends. The CDR3 nucleotides read TGTGCCAGCAGCAAGCGGGTCGACACACCCTACGAGCAGTACTTC. Amino acid sequence: CASSKRVDTPYEQYF.

The chain links TRBV7-2 to TRBJ1-1, with D possibly TRBD1 on 5 matching bases. The CDR3 has 14 amino acids. V lost 7 bases to trimming and J lost 3 bases, with 15 bases between them. Germline V gene sequence: CDR1 SGHTA, CDR2 FQGNSA. The CDR3 DNA reads TGTGCCAGCACAGGGTGCAGAGGGGACACTGAAGCTTTCTTT. Protein: CASTGCRGDTEAFF.

In this sample, this clonotype turned up many times. The chain couples TRBV11-2 to TRBJ2-7; TRBD1 matches at 7 bases. The CDR3 spans 15 residues. The trim removed 1 base at V and 1 base at J, leaving 4 bases unmatched. In germline, CDR1 is SGHAT, CDR2 FQNNGV. CDR3 amino acids: CASSLAGTASYEQYF. As DNA, the CDR3 is TGTGCCAGCAGCTTAGCAGGGACAGCTTCCTACGAGCAGTACTTC.

The table lists this clonotype with a few counts. J is TRBJ1-2 and V is TRBV5-6, with D maybe TRBD1 (5 bases). Germline assignment: CDR1 SGHDT and CDR2 YYEEEE. The CDR3 consists of 16 residues. Deletions cut 3 bases from V and 4 bases from J, with 19 bases between. The CDR3 DNA sequence: TGTGCCAGCAGCTCAGTTTCCGGGACGGATTTCTATGGCTACACCTTC. Protein product: CASSSVSGTDFYGYTF.

The chain carries TRBV6-5 and TRBJ1-3, with no clear D. CDR1 and CDR2 (germline): MNHEY, SVGAGI. The CDR3 runs 14 residues. Deletions cut 6 bases from V and 0 bases from J, with 9 bases between. For the CDR3, the DNA is TGTGCCAGCAGCCGCCATAGCTCTGGAAACACCATATATTTT. This gives the protein CASSRHSSGNTIYF.

The rearrangement uses TRBV5-1 and TRBJ2-7, with TRBD1 as a possible D gene (6 bases). Per germline, CDR1 SGHRS and CDR2 YFSETQ. V was cut by 1 base and J by 5 bases, with 13 bases left in between. The CDR3 has 14 residues. Here the CDR3 DNA reads TGCGCCAGCAGCTTGTGGGCAGGGGAGAACGAGCAGTACTTC. This encodes CASSLWAGENEQYF.

This chain uses TRBV29-1 with TRBJ2-7, with D unresolved. The J call may be mistaken, given a closer DNA end match to TRBJ2-1. CDR1 is SQVTM, CDR2 ANQGSEA, per germline. This CDR3 contains 14 residues. DNA of the CDR3: TGCAGAGCAAGACGGTCTTTCTCCTACAATGAGCAGTTCTTC. Protein product: CRARRSFSYNEQFF.

The CDR3 region is CASSLPGPAEQYF. The CDR3 nucleotides read TGTGCCAGCAGCTTACCCGGCCCCGCCGAGCAGTACTTC. The chain uses TRBV7-9 and TRBJ2-7; D call uncertain. The germline V gene encodes CDR1 SEHNR and CDR2 FQNEAQ (reference sequence). CDR3 size: 13 residues. Trimming pared 2 bases from V and 6 bases from J, leaving 11 bases between.